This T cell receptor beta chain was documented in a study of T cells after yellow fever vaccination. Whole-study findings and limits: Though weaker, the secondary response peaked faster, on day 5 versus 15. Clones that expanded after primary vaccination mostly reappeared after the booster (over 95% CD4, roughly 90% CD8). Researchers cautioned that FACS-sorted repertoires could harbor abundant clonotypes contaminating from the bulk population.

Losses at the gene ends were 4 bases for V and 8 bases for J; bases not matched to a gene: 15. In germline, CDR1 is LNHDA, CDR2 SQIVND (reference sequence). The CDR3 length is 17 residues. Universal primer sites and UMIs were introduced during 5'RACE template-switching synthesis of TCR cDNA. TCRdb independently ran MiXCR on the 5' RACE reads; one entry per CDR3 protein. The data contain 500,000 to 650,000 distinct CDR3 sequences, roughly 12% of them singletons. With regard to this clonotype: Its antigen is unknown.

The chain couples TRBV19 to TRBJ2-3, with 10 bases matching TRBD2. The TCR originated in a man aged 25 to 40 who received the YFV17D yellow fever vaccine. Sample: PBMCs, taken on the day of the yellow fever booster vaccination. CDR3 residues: CASSSPSTSGRGGTQYF. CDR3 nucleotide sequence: TGTGCCAGTAGTAGCCCCTCGACTAGCGGGCGAGGGGGTACGCAGTATTTT.